The source of this T cell receptor (beta chain) is a study of cytomegalovirus exposure and HLA in healthy donors. General study results and limits: The analysis excluded some indistinguishable V segments, including TRBV6-2 and TRBV6-3.

PCR involved 60 Vbeta and 13 Jbeta primers. As processed by the authors: Counted up in a later analysis, unique TCR beta chains came to some 82 million, with roughly 11 million shared. Profiling relied on immunoSEQ multiplex PCR, and the TCRdb table lists in-frame clones only, not all of them. V and J calls plus clone size are reproduced from that table; the DNA served to infer D and trimming. This table holds tens of thousands of clones, about 80% found once. CDR1 is LNHDA, CDR2 SQIVND, per germline (reference sequence). CDR3 size: 15 residues. After removal of 6 bases from V and 5 bases from J, the junction contained 11 bases not matched to a gene. This clone was seen a single time. The antigen is unknown.

The chain joins TRBV19 to TRBJ1-2, with 8 positions matching TRBD1. Material: PBMCs. This sequence was found in a woman in her forties in good health and CMV-seropositive. CDR3 loop: CASSEQRDRKYGYTF. CDR3 coding DNA: TGTGCCAGTAGCGAACAGCGGGACAGGAAATATGGCTACACCTTC.